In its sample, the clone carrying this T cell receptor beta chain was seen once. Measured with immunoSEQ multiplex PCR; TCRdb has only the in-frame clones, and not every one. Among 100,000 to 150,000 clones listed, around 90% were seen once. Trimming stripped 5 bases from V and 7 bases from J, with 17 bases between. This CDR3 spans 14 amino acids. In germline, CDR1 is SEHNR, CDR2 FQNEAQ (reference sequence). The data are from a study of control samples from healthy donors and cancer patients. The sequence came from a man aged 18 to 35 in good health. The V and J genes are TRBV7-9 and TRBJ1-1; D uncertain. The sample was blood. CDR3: CASSPRESRVEAFF. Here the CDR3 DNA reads TGTGCCAGCAGCCCCCGGGAGAGTAGAGTTGAAGCTTTCTTT.